This TCR beta chain was retrieved from a study of glioma-infiltrating T cells after dendritic cell vaccination. Study-level points and caveats: Estimated pretreatment TIL content predicted outcome after dendritic cell vaccination.

Germline lookup yields CDR1 SGHRS and CDR2 YFSETQ. The length of the CDR3 is 13 residues. V was cut by 3 bases and J by 2 bases, with 9 bases left in between. On this clone: Its antigen is not known.

The data were produced by immunoSEQ multiplex PCR, yet TCRdb's version contains in-frame clones alone and is incomplete. This sample has under 100,000 clones; about 87% occur once, and the top ten carry 3% to 3.5%. The source of this sequence is a human donor with glioblastoma. The V and J genes are TRBV5-1 and TRBJ2-7; a weak D match, TRBD2 (5 bases). The source was blood, collected before dendritic cell vaccination. The CDR3 sequence: CASSYGGTYEQYF. In DNA form, the CDR3 reads TGCGCCAGCAGCTACGGAGGAACCTACGAGCAGTACTTC.